What follows describes a single TCR beta chain. This entry comes from a study of blood T cell repertoires in COVID-19. As for the study in general: PBMCs, B-cell-depleted T cells, or T cells provided the cDNA or gDNA that made up the material.

Seattle researchers signed up patients amid active infection and tracked them longitudinally. V gave up 4 bases and J gave up 1 base; unmatched junction bases: 7. The germline V gene encodes CDR1 MNHEY and CDR2 SMNVEV (reference sequence). The CDR3 sequence is 16 residues long. In the authors' methods: Estimated nucleated cell counts came from reference gene primer amplification. Sequencing used immunoSEQ multiplex PCR; TCRdb keeps in-frame clones, though not all of them. V, J and clone size were drawn from that table, and D and trimming were deduced from the DNA. The sample records some 270,000 clones, approximately 85% being singletons.

The chain is built from TRBV27 and TRBJ2-4, with TRBD1 matching over 7 bases. Input material: peripheral blood. This receptor was identified in a woman over 75 with COVID-19, enrolled during active disease. CDR3 nucleotide sequence: TGTGCCAGCAGTTCTGGACAGGTCATGGCCAAAAACATTCAGTACTTC. It is translated as CASSSGQVMAKNIQYF.